The present entry profiles one TCR beta chain with its context. Its cognate antigen is unknown. Sequencing used immunoSEQ multiplex PCR; TCRdb keeps in-frame clones, though not all of them. Of approximately 150,000 clones in the sample, 87% were seen once. This specimen belongs to a study of cytomegalovirus exposure and HLA in healthy donors. Study findings and constraints: The study listed approximately 170 cytomegalovirus-associated TCR beta chains. The tendency of first-cohort TCR clusters to co-occur in the 120 validation repertoires was the finding of a later analysis. It was confirmed in vitro that three of the CMV-associated chains were specific for CMV antigens.

This CDR3 has 14 residues. Germline CDR1 SNHLY, CDR2 FYNNEI. V trimming: 8 bases; J trimming: 7 bases; junction bases outside the gene matches: 12. The rearrangement joins TRBV2 to TRBJ1-2; 8 bases agree with TRBD1. This clonotype originated in a man between 18 and 29 years old in good health and CMV-seropositive. Sequenced material: PBMCs. The chain's CDR3 is CASPLTGTGFGYTF. DNA for the CDR3: TGTGCCAGCCCCCTCACCGGGACAGGATTTGGCTACACCTTC.